The clone carrying this T cell receptor (beta chain) was recorded once. Some clones are missing from TCRdb's copy, which holds only in-frame ones; the method was immunoSEQ multiplex PCR. This table holds 70,000 to 100,000 clones, approximately 95% found once. This sample stems from a study of T cell changes during pregnancy in multiple sclerosis. The specimen was peripheral blood, collected in the first trimester of pregnancy. This sequence originates from a female donor with multiple sclerosis, enrolled in a pregnancy study.

In nucleotides, the CDR3 is TGTGCCAGCAGTTTAGACAGGGGCGCCTACAATGAGCAGTTCTTC. Translating it yields CASSLDRGAYNEQFF. This chain uses TRBV27 with TRBJ2-1, with 8 bases aligning to TRBD1. V was clipped by 2 bases and J by 2 bases; unmatched bases: 2. This CDR3 contains 15 residues. CDR1 and CDR2 (germline): MNHEY, SMNVEV (reference sequence).